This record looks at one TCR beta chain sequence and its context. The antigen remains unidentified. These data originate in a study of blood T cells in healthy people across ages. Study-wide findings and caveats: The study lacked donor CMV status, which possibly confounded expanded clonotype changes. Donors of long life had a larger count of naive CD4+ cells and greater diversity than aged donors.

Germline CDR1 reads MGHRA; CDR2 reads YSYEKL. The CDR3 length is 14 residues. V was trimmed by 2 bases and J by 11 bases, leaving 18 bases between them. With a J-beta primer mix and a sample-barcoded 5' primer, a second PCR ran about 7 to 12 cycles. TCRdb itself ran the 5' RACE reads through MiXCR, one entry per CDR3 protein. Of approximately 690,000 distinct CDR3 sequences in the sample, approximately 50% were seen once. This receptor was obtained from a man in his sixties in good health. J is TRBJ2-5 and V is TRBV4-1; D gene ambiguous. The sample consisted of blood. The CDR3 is CASSQPVRKHEQYF. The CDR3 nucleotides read TGCGCCAGCAGCCAACCCGTCCGAAAACATGAGCAGTACTTC.